This entry is about one TCR beta chain. Reprocessing the 5' RACE reads, TCRdb reports a single entry for every CDR3 protein and omits DNA. The table lists some 150,000 distinct CDR3 sequences, with roughly 2.3% in the top ten. These data are taken from a study of monozygotic twins with inflammatory bowel disease. The origin of this receptor is a human donor with ulcerative colitis or Crohn's disease, or a healthy co-twin of an affected twin (not recorded which). The sequencing sample was made of blood.

CDR3: CSARDGRVSTGELFF. The V gene is TRBV20-1, the J gene TRBJ2-2; with no DNA, the TCRdb D assignment of TRBD2 cannot be verified. In germline, CDR1 is DFQATT, CDR2 SNEGSKA (reference sequence). This CDR3 comprises 15 residues.